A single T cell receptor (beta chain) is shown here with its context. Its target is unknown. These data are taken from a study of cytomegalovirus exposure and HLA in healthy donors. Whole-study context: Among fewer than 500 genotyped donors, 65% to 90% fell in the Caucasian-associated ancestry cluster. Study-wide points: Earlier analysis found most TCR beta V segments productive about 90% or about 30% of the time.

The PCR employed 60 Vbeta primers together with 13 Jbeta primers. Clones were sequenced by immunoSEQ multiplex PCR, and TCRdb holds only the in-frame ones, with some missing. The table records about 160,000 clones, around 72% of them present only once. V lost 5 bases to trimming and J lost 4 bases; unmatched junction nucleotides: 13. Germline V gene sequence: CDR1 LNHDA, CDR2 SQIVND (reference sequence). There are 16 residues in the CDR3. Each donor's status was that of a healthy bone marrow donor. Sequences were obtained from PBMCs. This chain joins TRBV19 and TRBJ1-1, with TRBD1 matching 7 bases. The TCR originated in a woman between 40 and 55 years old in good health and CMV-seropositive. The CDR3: CASSSRQGTRGTEAFF. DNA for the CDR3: TGTGCCAGTAGTTCCCGACAGGGCACGAGAGGCACTGAAGCTTTCTTT.